A single sample gave rise to the 13 T cell receptor beta chains below, sequenced in a study of tumor-infiltrating lymphocytes in localized non-small cell lung cancer. Profiled with immunoSEQ multiplex PCR; TCRdb holds only in-frame clones, not every one. The sample shows 20,000 to 25,000 clones, under 75% of them seen only once. Specimen: lung tumor tissue. These receptor sequences come from a human donor with non-small cell lung cancer.

This chain joins TRBV5-1 and TRBJ2-3; 9 bases align to TRBD2. J gave up 4 bases and V 2 bases, and 5 bases lay outside the gene matches. CDR1 is SGHRS and CDR2 is YFSETQ in the germline V gene. This CDR3 has 15 residues. The CDR3 coding sequence is TGCGCCAGCAGCTTAGGCGGGAGGGCCTCAGATACGCAGTATTTT. Its protein product is CASSLGGRASDTQYF.

This chain uses TRBV25-1 with TRBJ2-1; a possible D gene is TRBD2 (6 bases). CDR3 size: 16 residues. V dropped 2 bases and J dropped 9 bases, with 20 bases sitting between them. Per germline, CDR1 MGHDK and CDR2 SYGVNS. The CDR3 coding sequence is TGTGCCAGCAGTGAAGGTGGCGGGATCCCTCGGAGTGAGCAGTTCTTC. It is translated as CASSEGGGIPRSEQFF.

This clone was seen a single time. The V gene is TRBV4-1, the J gene TRBJ2-6, with TRBD1 matching over 10 bases. Looked up from germline, CDR1 is MGHRA and CDR2 is YSYEKL. J was trimmed by 4 bases and V by 4 bases; bases with no gene match: 16. The CDR3 extends over 20 amino acids. The CDR3 region is CASSLLPPGQGNPGANVLTF. In DNA form, the CDR3 reads TGCGCCAGCAGCCTCCTACCACCGGGACAGGGGAATCCCGGGGCCAACGTCCTGACTTTC.

The CDR3 region is CASSISHRVWRNEQFF. In DNA form, the CDR3 reads TGTGCCAGTAGTATCTCTCACAGGGTATGGCGGAATGAGCAGTTCTTC. The chain recombines TRBV19 with TRBJ2-1; D perhaps matches TRBD1 (6 bases). The ends were cut back, 3 bases at V and 7 bases at J, with 19 bases in the middle. There are 16 residues in the CDR3. CDR1 is LNHDA, CDR2 SQIVND, per germline (reference sequence).

This chain connects TRBV5-1 to TRBJ1-1; D gene uncertain. CDR3 length: 14 amino acids. The germline V and J ends were trimmed by 4 bases and 1 base, with 11 bases remaining between them. The V gene's germline CDR1 is SGHRS and CDR2 YFSETQ. The CDR3 sequence is CASSLGPQNTEAFF. The CDR3 DNA follows: TGCGCCAGCAGCCTAGGACCGCAGAACACTGAAGCTTTCTTT.

The chain couples TRBV2 to TRBJ2-2; D remains unclear. The CDR3 contains 13 residues. With 4 bases removed from V and 8 bases from J, the gap between germline ends came to 11 bases. The germline V gene encodes CDR1 SNHLY and CDR2 FYNNEI. The CDR3 DNA reads TGTGCCAGCAGTGTGATGTTTGCGGGGGAGCTGTTTTTT. Translated: CASSVMFAGELFF.

The V call is TRBV5-4, the J call TRBJ2-7, with TRBD2 identical over 8 bases. The CDR3 has 15 residues. Germline assignment: CDR1 SGHNT and CDR2 YYREEE (reference sequence). V trimming: 1 base; J trimming: 5 bases; junction bases outside the gene matches: 8. As DNA, the CDR3 is TGTGCCAGCAGCTTGCTTTCGGGAGGGCCACACGAGCAGTACTTC. This translates into CASSLLSGGPHEQYF.

V and J are TRBV2 and TRBJ2-7; TRBD2 matches at 10 bases. The CDR3 consists of 16 residues. V lost 6 bases and J lost 5; bases outside the gene matches: 13. Looked up from germline, CDR1 is SNHLY and CDR2 is FYNNEI. This CDR3 is CASSMELAGTRDEQYF. In DNA form, the CDR3 reads TGTGCCAGCAGCATGGAACTAGCGGGAACCAGGGACGAGCAGTACTTC.

This clone was picked up one time. The chain is built from TRBV6-5 and TRBJ2-3; 7 bases fit TRBD1. Germline CDR1 and CDR2: MNHEY and SVGAGI. The CDR3 consists of 13 residues. The junction had 4 bases not matched to a gene; V was cut back by 6 bases and J by 4 bases. CDR3 nucleotides: TGTGCCAGCAGAAGTACAGGGGCAGATACGCAGTATTTT. This codes for CASRSTGADTQYF.

V and J are TRBV12-5 and TRBJ1-3; possibly TRBD1 for D (6 bases). The CDR3 is made up of 14 amino acids. Trimming shortened V by 5 bases and J by 9 bases, and 17 bases separated the two germline ends. CDR1 LGHNT and CDR2 FRNRAP come from the germline V gene. The CDR3 region is CASGAETGGSTIYF. The CDR3 DNA is TGTGCTAGTGGTGCCGAGACAGGCGGCTCCACCATATATTTT.

V usage is TRBV9 and J usage is TRBJ1-2, with TRBD1 matching 7 bases. The CDR3 consists of 14 residues. Unmatched junction bases numbered 7, after V lost 4 bases and J lost 4 bases. The germline CDR1 and CDR2 sequences are SGDLS and YYNGEE. In DNA form, the CDR3 reads TGTGCCAGCAGCCTAACAGGGGAGGCCTATGGCTACACCTTC. This gives the protein CASSLTGEAYGYTF.

Here the CDR3 reads CASSLGGEKLFF. The CDR3, as DNA: TGTGCCAGCAGCTTAGGAGGGGAAAAACTGTTTTTT. The V call is TRBV13, the J call TRBJ1-4; no definite D call. V lost 0 bases to trimming and J lost 8 bases, with 4 bases between them. Per germline, CDR1 PRHDT and CDR2 FYEKMQ (reference sequence). CDR3 size: 12 residues.

This clone was counted once. The rearrangement links TRBV28 to TRBJ1-2; D remains ambiguous. Germline CDR1 and CDR2: MDHEN and SYDVKM. V dropped 4 bases and J dropped 0 bases, with 0 bases sitting between them. The CDR3 loop spans 11 amino acids. CDR3 bases: TGTGCCAGCAGTTCTAACTATGGCTACACCTTC. This codes for CASSSNYGYTF.